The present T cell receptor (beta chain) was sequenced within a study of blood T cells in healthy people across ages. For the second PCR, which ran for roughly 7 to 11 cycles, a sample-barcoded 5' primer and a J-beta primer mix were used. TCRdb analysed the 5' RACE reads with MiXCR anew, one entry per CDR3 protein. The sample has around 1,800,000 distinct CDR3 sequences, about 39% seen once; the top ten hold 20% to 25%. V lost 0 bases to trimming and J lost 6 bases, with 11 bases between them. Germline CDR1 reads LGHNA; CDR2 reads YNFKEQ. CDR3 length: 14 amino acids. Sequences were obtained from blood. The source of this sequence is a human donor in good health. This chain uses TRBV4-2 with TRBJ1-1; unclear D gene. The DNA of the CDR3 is TGTGCCAGCAGCCAAGAATGGGGAGGGCCTGAAGCTTTCTTT. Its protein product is CASSQEWGGPEAFF.